One sample yielded the 23 T cell receptor beta chains listed below, sequenced in a study of shared clonotypes between healthy human individuals. Only in-frame clones appear in the TCRdb table, and some are missing; sequencing was by immunoSEQ multiplex PCR. The table has roughly 640,000 clones, around 97% seen once. Sequenced material: naive CD4+ T cells sorted from blood. Subset noted: CD45RA+ positively selected. Source of these receptors: a woman in her 30s in good health.

The chain links TRBV2 to TRBJ1-5, with D possibly being TRBD1 (6 bases). The length of the CDR3 is 13 residues. CDR1 and CDR2 from the germline V gene are SNHLY and FYNNEI. The V end was cut by 7 bases, the J end by 0 bases, with 7 bases between. The CDR3 is CASNRDSNQPQHF. The CDR3 DNA follows: TGTGCCAGCAACAGGGATAGCAATCAGCCCCAGCATTTT. The whole variable domain, filled in from reference TRBV2 and TRBJ1-5, reads EPEVTQTPSHQVTQMGQEVILRCVPISNHLYFYWYRQILGQKVEFLVSFYNNEISEKSEIFDDQFSVERPDGSNFTLKIRSTKLEDSAMYFCASNRDSNQPQHFGDGTRLSIL.

The chain joins TRBV7-9 to TRBJ1-2; D is ambiguous. There are 16 residues in the CDR3. V was trimmed by 1 base and J by 8 bases, leaving 20 bases between them. Germline values: CDR1 SEHNR, CDR2 FQNEAQ (reference sequence). The CDR3 spells CASSLEWREVVGGYTF. The CDR3 nucleotides read TGTGCCAGCAGCTTAGAATGGAGAGAGGTCGTTGGGGGCTACACCTTC.

This clone was counted once. CDR3 residues: CSGQREGRGEQYF. The CDR3 nucleotides read TGCAGCGGGCAGCGGGAGGGTCGAGGTGAGCAGTACTTC. The chain links TRBV29-1 to TRBJ2-7, with 10 bases lining up with TRBD2. The CDR3 has 13 residues. Germline V gene lookup returns CDR1 SQVTM and CDR2 ANQGSEA. V gave up 7 bases and J gave up 7 bases; unmatched junction bases: 10.

This clone came up a few times. V is TRBV2 and J is TRBJ1-2; D is unclear. The CDR3 contains 12 residues. Germline CDR1 reads SNHLY; CDR2 reads FYNNEI. The V gene lost 6 bases and the J gene lost 8 bases, with 13 bases spanning the gap. CDR3 sequence (DNA): TGTGCCAGCAGGTCTGGGGAGGGCGGCTACACCTTC. This sequence encodes CASRSGEGGYTF.

The chain couples TRBV7-6 to TRBJ1-1; D might be TRBD1 (5 bases). CDR1 and CDR2 (germline): SGHVS, FNYEAQ. Trimming left V 1 base short and J 0 bases short, with 12 bases between. This CDR3 contains 16 residues. As DNA, the CDR3 is TGTGCCAGCAGCTTAGTTGGGGGAAATTTGAACACTGAAGCTTTCTTT. This translates into CASSLVGGNLNTEAFF.

This chain joins TRBV7-8 and TRBJ2-5, with D unresolved. V was clipped by 5 bases and J by 3 bases, with 13 bases between them. Per the germline V gene, CDR1 is SGHVS and CDR2 is FQNEAQ. The CDR3 loop spans 14 amino acids. The CDR3 nucleotides read TGTGCCAGCAGCCAGCGTCTGACGAAAGAGACCCAGTACTTC. Its translation: CASSQRLTKETQYF.

The rearrangement links TRBV15 to TRBJ2-1; D remains unclear. V lost 5 bases and J lost 2, with 10 bases in between. Germline CDR1 LNHNV, CDR2 YYDKDF (reference sequence). The CDR3 spans 14 residues. The CDR3 DNA follows: TGTGCCACCAGCGGGCTAGTCACCTACAATGAGCAGTTCTTC. Protein sequence: CATSGLVTYNEQFF.

CDR3 nucleotide sequence: TGCGCCAGCAGCTTCGGGGAGGAGGAGACCCAGTACTTC. Amino acid sequence: CASSFGEEETQYF. The chain uses TRBV5-1 and TRBJ2-5; tentative D call: TRBD2 (6 bases). The V end was cut by 2 bases, the J end by 5 bases, with 10 bases between. In germline, CDR1 is SGHRS, CDR2 YFSETQ. This CDR3 has 13 residues.

The chain couples TRBV2 to TRBJ2-2, with D hard to call. The CDR3 is made up of 11 amino acids. Per the germline V gene, CDR1 is SNHLY and CDR2 is FYNNEI. V was shortened by 8 bases and J by 7 bases, with 8 bases between the two germline ends. CDR3 sequence (DNA): TGTGCCAGCGGCCCTGACGGGGAGCTGTTTTTT. Translated, it gives CASGPDGELFF.

The V and J genes are TRBV29-1 and TRBJ1-1, with D maybe TRBD1 (6 bases). With 6 bases removed from V and 7 bases from J, the gap between germline ends came to 15 bases. Germline assignment: CDR1 SQVTM and CDR2 ANQGSEA. The CDR3 covers 12 residues. The CDR3 protein is CSVDTGLGEAFF. CDR3 in DNA: TGCAGCGTGGATACAGGGTTGGGTGAAGCTTTCTTT. Full variable domain (remainder filled in from reference TRBV29-1 and TRBJ1-1): SAVISQKPSRDICQRGTSLTIQCQVDSQVTMMFWYRQQPGQSLTLIATANQGSEATYESGFVIDKFPISRPNLTFSTLTVSNMSPEDSSIYLCSVDTGLGEAFFGQGTRLTVV.

The chain combines TRBV14 with TRBJ1-3; a possible D gene is TRBD1 (5 bases). This CDR3 spans 16 amino acids. The germline gives CDR1 SGHDN, CDR2 FVKESK. V was pared by 0 bases and J by 4 bases, with 13 bases between. DNA for the CDR3: TGTGCCAGCAGCCAAGACCAAGGGGCAGGAGGAAACACCATATATTTT. Its protein is CASSQDQGAGGNTIYF.

This chain connects TRBV2 to TRBJ2-1; possibly TRBD1 for D (5 bases). Per germline, CDR1 SNHLY and CDR2 FYNNEI. This CDR3 has 12 residues. Trimming shortened V by 4 bases and J by 10 bases, and 11 bases separated the two germline ends. In DNA, the CDR3 is TGTGCCAGCAGTGCGCAGGGCCTGGAGCAGTTCTTC. Translating it yields CASSAQGLEQFF.

The chain links TRBV6-5 to TRBJ2-5; 7 bases fit TRBD1. Matching the DNA end better, TRBJ2-7 makes the J call doubtful. Germline CDR1 and CDR2: MNHEY and SVGAGI. The CDR3 is 15 amino acids. The CDR3 protein is CASSYSSTGINEQYF. CDR3 nucleotide sequence: TGTGCCAGCAGTTACTCGTCGACAGGGATCAACGAGCAGTACTTC.

The rearrangement uses TRBV30 and TRBJ1-5, with D possibly being TRBD1 (5 bases). V lost 2 bases and J lost 4, with 9 bases in between. Germline V gene data show CDR1 as GTSNPN and CDR2 as SVGIG (reference sequence). The CDR3 has 13 amino acids. CDR3 DNA sequence: TGTGCCTGGAGTTTTAAGGGGAATCAGCCCCAGCATTTT. Translation: CAWSFKGNQPQHF.

This clone was observed a single time. This chain uses TRBV19 with TRBJ2-7; D is possibly TRBD1 (6 bases). Trimming took 11 bases from V and 1 from J, leaving 12 bases between them. The CDR3 runs 12 residues. Germline V CDR1 and CDR2: LNHDA, SQIVND (reference sequence). The DNA of the CDR3 is TGTGCCGTACAGGGCGCGTCCTACGAGCAGTACTTC. It encodes CAVQGASYEQYF.

The chain combines TRBV5-1 with TRBJ1-2; TRBD1 agrees at 8 bases. This CDR3 is built from 16 residues. Looked up from germline, CDR1 is SGHRS and CDR2 is YFSETQ. V gave up 0 bases and J gave up 13 bases; unmatched junction bases: 17. Here the CDR3 reads CASSLGQGSSVRLLTF. The CDR3 bases are TGCGCCAGCAGCTTGGGACAGGGGTCTTCCGTTCGTCTACTCACCTTC.

The chain has TRBV7-8 and TRBJ1-2; perhaps TRBD1 as D (5 bases). Germline V gene lookup returns CDR1 SGHVS and CDR2 FQNEAQ. Trimming took 1 base from V and 8 from J, leaving 17 bases between them. This CDR3 contains 15 residues. Written as DNA, the CDR3 is TGTGCCAGCAGCTTAGGGGGGACGGCCCGACGCGGCTACACCTTC. It codes for CASSLGGTARRGYTF.

The genes are TRBV30 and TRBJ2-1; 7 bases line up with TRBD2. The CDR3 covers 15 residues. The germline V gene encodes CDR1 GTSNPN and CDR2 SVGIG (reference sequence). V shed 0 bases and J 4 bases; nucleotides not matched to a gene: 6. Here the CDR3 reads CAWSVRAGIYNEQFF. CDR3 DNA sequence: TGTGCCTGGAGTGTACGAGCGGGAATTTACAATGAGCAGTTCTTC. Full variable domain (remainder filled in from reference TRBV30 and TRBJ2-1): SQTIHQWPATLVQPVGSPLSLECTVEGTSNPNLYWYRQAAGRGLQLLFYSVGIGQISSEVPQNLSASRPQDRQFILSSKKLLLSDSGFYLCAWSVRAGIYNEQFFGPGTRLTVL.

In this sample, this clone turned up once. The chain has TRBV19 and TRBJ2-1, with 10 bases lining up with TRBD2. Germline V lookup: CDR1 LNHDA, CDR2 SQIVND (reference sequence). Unmatched junction bases numbered 4, after V lost 1 base and J lost 7 bases. The CDR3 totals 15 residues. The CDR3: CASSIVSGRGNEQFF. CDR3 nucleotide sequence: TGTGCCAGTAGTATAGTCAGCGGGAGGGGAAATGAGCAGTTCTTC.

Only one count was recorded for this clone. The rearrangement uses TRBV4-1 and TRBJ2-1; D is unclear. Per the germline V gene, CDR1 is MGHRA and CDR2 is YSYEKL. V lost 1 base and J 7 bases, leaving 20 bases between the germline ends. This CDR3 is 17 amino acids long. In DNA form, the CDR3 reads TGCGCCAGCAGCCAAGGGCTTTCTCCCCTCCTTCCAAATGAGCAGTTCTTC. It encodes CASSQGLSPLLPNEQFF.

The rearrangement uses TRBV11-2 and TRBJ1-2; D gene unclear. V lost 5 bases and J lost 2, with 9 bases in between. CDR3 size: 13 residues. Germline-derived CDR1 and CDR2 are SGHAT and FQNNGV. In DNA form, the CDR3 reads TGTGCCAGCAGCCCGGACGGAAACTATGGCTACACCTTC. Its translation is CASSPDGNYGYTF. Based on the CDR3 plus reference TRBV11-2 and TRBJ1-2, the full variable domain is EAGVAQSPRYKIIEKRQSVAFWCNPISGHATLYWYQQILGQGPKLLIQFQNNGVVDDSQLPKDRFSAERLKGVDSTLKIQPAKLEDSAVYLCASSPDGNYGYTFGSGTRLTVV.

The chain carries TRBV9 and TRBJ2-3; D remains ambiguous. Germline V gene lookup returns CDR1 SGDLS and CDR2 YYNGEE. V lost 4 bases and J lost 2, with 11 bases in between. The CDR3 is 14 amino acids. CDR3 nucleotides: TGTGCCAGCAGCTCCCGGCCTTACACAGATACGCAGTATTTT. This sequence encodes CASSSRPYTDTQYF.

The chain joins TRBV6-1 to TRBJ1-5; D is perhaps TRBD1 (6 bases). V was cut by 7 bases and J by 4 bases, with 14 bases left in between. In germline, CDR1 is MNHNS, CDR2 SASEGT. The CDR3 sequence is 14 residues long. Written as DNA, the CDR3 is TGTGCCAGCAATCCGACAGGAGGAAATCAGCCCCAGCATTTT. Translated: CASNPTGGNQPQHF.